This T cell receptor beta chain stems from a study of blood T cells in healthy people across ages. The germline gives CDR1 SNHLY, CDR2 FYNNEI. The junction had 6 bases not matched to a gene; V was cut back by 4 bases and J by 4 bases. The CDR3 spans 14 residues. A J-beta primer mix and a sample-barcoded 5' primer were used in a second PCR of roughly 6 to 12 cycles. TCRdb fed the 5' RACE reads into MiXCR, producing one record per CDR3 protein. This table holds about 930,000 distinct CDR3 sequences, roughly 29% found once. The sample was also reused in another study, on T cells of mothers and their children. That source notes: Donation involved three healthy Caucasian mothers and the six children that they had.

The chain links TRBV2 to TRBJ1-1; 7 bases line up with TRBD1. This clonotype was sampled from a woman aged 40 to 50 in good health. The sequenced sample consisted of blood. The DNA for the CDR3 is TGTGCCAGCAGTGGAGACAGGGCATTCACTGAAGCTTTCTTT. This translates into CASSGDRAFTEAFF.